The clone carrying this TCR beta chain has at least ten counts. Germline values: CDR1 MDHEN, CDR2 SYDVKM. CDR3 length: 16 residues. Trimming removed 5 bases at V and 7 bases at J, with 24 bases between. The CDR3 regions of TCR beta were amplified from RNA transcripts. The study used the HTBI primer set for a first-round RT-PCR of the TCR CDR3. TCRdb re-called the multiplex PCR reads through MiXCR, storing one row per CDR3 protein. The sample includes 560,000 or so distinct CDR3 sequences, 15% to 20% of them seen just once. The record originates from a study of T cells in Graves' hyperthyroidism and ophthalmopathy.

The origin of this receptor is a man aged 40-50 years with Graves' ophthalmopathy. The specimen sequenced was blood. The chain is built from TRBV28 and TRBJ2-7; either TRBD1 or TRBD2 may fit D (5 bases each). The CDR3, as DNA: TGTGCCAGCAGTACCCTCCTCGGGACGTATTCTGGAGAGCAGTACTTC. Translating gives CASSTLLGTYSGEQYF.